This TCR beta chain was identified in a study of vaccination and CD4 T cells after COVID-19. Looking at the study overall: The makeup of the convalescents was six males and four females, two of them Hispanic.

CDR1 and CDR2 (germline): SQVTM, ANQGSEA. Trimming took 2 bases from V and 4 from J, leaving 13 bases between them. The CDR3 consists of 14 residues. With the Oncomine TCR Beta short-read assay, DNA from cultured CD4+ T cells was sequenced. One entry per CDR3 protein, called by TCRdb with MiXCR from the PCR reads. The data show 9,500 to 15,000 distinct CDR3 sequences, 20% to 25% seen once. The treatment is: approximately nine-day PBMC culture with coronavirus spike peptide pools or control peptides (ViraFEST assay). Fresh medium (containing IL-2) replaced half the medium on days 3 and 7. The table lists this clonotype with a few counts. Its cognate antigen is unknown.

This sequence joins TRBV29-1 and TRBJ2-3; possibly TRBD1 for D (5 bases). The receptor was isolated from a human donor who received a COVID-19 vaccine. The source was CD4+ T cells from blood, cultured in vitro, collected before SARS-CoV-2 vaccination. CDR3 DNA sequence: TGCAGCGTTGAAAAGGGGTCCCAGCCAGATACGCAGTATTTT. Its protein is CSVEKGSQPDTQYF.